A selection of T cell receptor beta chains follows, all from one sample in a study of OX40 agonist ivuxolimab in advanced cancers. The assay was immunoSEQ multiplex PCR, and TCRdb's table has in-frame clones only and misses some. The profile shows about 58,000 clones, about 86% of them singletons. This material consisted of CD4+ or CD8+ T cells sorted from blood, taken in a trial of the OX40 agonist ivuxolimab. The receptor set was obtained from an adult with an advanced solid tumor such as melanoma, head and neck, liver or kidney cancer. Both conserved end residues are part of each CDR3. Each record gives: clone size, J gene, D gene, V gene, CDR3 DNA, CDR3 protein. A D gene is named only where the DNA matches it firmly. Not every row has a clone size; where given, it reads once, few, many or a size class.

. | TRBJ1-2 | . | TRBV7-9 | TGTGCCAGCAGCCCACGACAGGTTTATGGCTACACCTTC | CASSPRQVYGYTF
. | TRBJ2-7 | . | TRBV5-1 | TGCGCCAGCAGCCCCTCGGGGGGCACCACCTACGAGCAGTACTTC | CASSPSGGTTYEQYF
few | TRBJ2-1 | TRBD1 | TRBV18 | TGTGCCAGCTCACCAGGACAGGGGAGATACAATGAGCAGTTCTTC | CASSPGQGRYNEQFF
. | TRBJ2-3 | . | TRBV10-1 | TGCGCCAGCAGTGAGTCTCCGAGCACAGATACGCAGTATTTT | CASSESPSTDTQYF
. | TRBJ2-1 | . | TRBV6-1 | TGTGCCAGCAGTGAAATTCGGCCACTTGCTGGAGGGGGTGAGCAGTTCTTC | CASSEIRPLAGGGEQFF
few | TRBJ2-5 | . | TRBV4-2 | TGTGCCAGCAGCCAAGCTGGGGGGGCGGGGGAGACCCAGTACTTC | CASSQAGGAGETQYF
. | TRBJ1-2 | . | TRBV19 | TGTGCCAGTAGCACCACCAGGGGCCCTAACTATGGCTACACCTTC | CASSTTRGPNYGYTF
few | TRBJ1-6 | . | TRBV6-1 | TGTGCCAGCAGTGAACCCCCTTGGTCCCTCCACTTT | CASSEPPWSLHF
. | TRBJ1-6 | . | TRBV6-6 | TGTGCCAGCAGTCCCGGGGCCTCGGGAGGTAATTCACCCCTCCACTTT | CASSPGASGGNSPLHF
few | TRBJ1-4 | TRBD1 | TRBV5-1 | TGCGCCAGCAGCTTTCAGGGGGGTAATGAAAAACTGTTTTTT | CASSFQGGNEKLFF
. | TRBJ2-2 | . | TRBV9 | TGTGCCAGCAGCGTTCGACAAGGCCCCGGGGAGCTGTTTTTT | CASSVRQGPGELFF
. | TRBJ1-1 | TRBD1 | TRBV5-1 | TGCGCCAGCAGCAAGGGGACAGGGGATAAAATGAACACTGAAGCTTTCTTT | CASSKGTGDKMNTEAFF
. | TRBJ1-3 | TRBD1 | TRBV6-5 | TGTGCCAGCAGACAGGGGACAGTCAGAAACACCATATATTTT | CASRQGTVRNTIYF
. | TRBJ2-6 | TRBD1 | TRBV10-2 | TGCGCCAGTGGACAGGCTGGGGCCAACGTCCTGACTTTC | CASGQAGANVLTF
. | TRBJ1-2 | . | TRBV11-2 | TGTGCCAGCAGCTTAGTTTCAGGGGCTAACTATGGCTACACCTTC | CASSLVSGANYGYTF
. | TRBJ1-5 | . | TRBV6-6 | TGTGCCAGCAGCCTGGACGGAAATCAGCCCCAGCATTTT | CASSLDGNQPQHF
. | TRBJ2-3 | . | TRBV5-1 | TGCGCCAGCAGGCCAGGTGGGGCAGCTAACACAGATACGCAGTATTTT | CASRPGGAANTDTQYF
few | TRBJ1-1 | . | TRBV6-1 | TGTGCCAGCAGTAGGGGTATGGGGAACACTGAAGCTTTCTTT | CASSRGMGNTEAFF
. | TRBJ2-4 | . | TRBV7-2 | TGTGCCAGCAGCTTTGATCGGAGAGGTACCGCGACTGGAAAAAACATTCAGTACTTC | CASSFDRRGTATGKNIQYF
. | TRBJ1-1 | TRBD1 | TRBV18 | TGTGCCAGCTCCCCCGACAGGGGGAACACTGAAGCTTTCTTT | CASSPDRGNTEAFF
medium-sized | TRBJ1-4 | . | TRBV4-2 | TGTGCCAGCAGCCAAGGGAGGACGGCGAGCTTTAATGAAAAACTGTTTTTT | CASSQGRTASFNEKLFF
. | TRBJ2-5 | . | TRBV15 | TGTGCCACCAGCAAACAAGAGACCCAGTACTTC | CATSKQETQYF
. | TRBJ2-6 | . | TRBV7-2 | TGTGCCAGCAGCCTCGATGGCTCTGGGGCCAACGTCCTGACTTTC | CASSLDGSGANVLTF
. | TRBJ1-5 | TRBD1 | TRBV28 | TGTGCCAGCAGGAGCGGACAGGGAACCAATCAGCCCCAGCATTTT | CASRSGQGTNQPQHF
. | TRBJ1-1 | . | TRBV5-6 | TGTGCCAGCAGCTTGGTTGGGGAGGGGGACACTGAAGCTTTCTTT | CASSLVGEGDTEAFF
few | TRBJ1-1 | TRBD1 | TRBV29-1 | TGCAGCGTCTCCGGACAGGGGGCCCATGCTTTCTTT | CSVSGQGAHAFF
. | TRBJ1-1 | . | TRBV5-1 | TGCGCCAGCAGCTGGGGCCCGGGACGGAACACTGAAGCTTTCTTT | CASSWGPGRNTEAFF
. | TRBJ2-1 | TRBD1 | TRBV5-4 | TGTGCCAGCGGGAGACAGGGGCCTAAGGATGAGCAGTTCTTC | CASGRQGPKDEQFF
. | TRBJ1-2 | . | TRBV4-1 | TGCGCCAGCAGCCCTCCAGGTGGCGACTATGGCTACACCTTC | CASSPPGGDYGYTF
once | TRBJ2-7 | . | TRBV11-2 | TGTGCCAGCAGCCTTTACAGGGAGTACGAGCAGTACTTC | CASSLYREYEQYF
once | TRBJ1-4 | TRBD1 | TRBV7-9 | TGTGCCAGCAGCGAGGGGGCGCTGGGTGAAAAACTGTTTTTT | CASSEGALGEKLFF
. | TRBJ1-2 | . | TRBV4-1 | TGCGCCAGCAGCCAAGACAGGGATGCTAACTATGGCTACACCTTC | CASSQDRDANYGYTF
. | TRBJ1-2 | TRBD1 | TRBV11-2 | TGTGCCAGCAGCGCAGAGACAGGGAGTCTAAATGGCTACACCTTC | CASSAETGSLNGYTF
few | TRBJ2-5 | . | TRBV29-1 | TGCAGCGTTGATCGCGGGGATACAGGTGGTGGGACCCAGTACTTC | CSVDRGDTGGGTQYF
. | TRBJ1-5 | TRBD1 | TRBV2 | TGTGCCAGCAGGACCGACGGCAGGGGGCATCAGCCCCAGCATTTT | CASRTDGRGHQPQHF
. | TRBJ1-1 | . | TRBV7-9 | TGTGCCAGCAGTTCCAACCGGGACACTGAAGCTTTCTTT | CASSSNRDTEAFF
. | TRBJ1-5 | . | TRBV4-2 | TGTGCCAGCAGCCTAAACGGGGATAGCAATCAGCCCCAGCATTTT | CASSLNGDSNQPQHF
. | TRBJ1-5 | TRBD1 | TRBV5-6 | TGTGCCAGCAGCTCAATTCAGGGGGATCAGCCCCAGCATTTT | CASSSIQGDQPQHF
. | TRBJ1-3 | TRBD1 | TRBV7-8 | TGTGCCAGCAGCTCTATGAGGGGGCTATTTGGAAACACCATATATTTT | CASSSMRGLFGNTIYF
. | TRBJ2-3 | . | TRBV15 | TGTGCCACCAGCAGGGTCCTAGGTGATACGCAGTATTTT | CATSRVLGDTQYF
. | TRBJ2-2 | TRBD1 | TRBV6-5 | TGTGCCAGCAGCCCGGACAGGGGGACCGGGGAGCTGTTTTTT | CASSPDRGTGELFF
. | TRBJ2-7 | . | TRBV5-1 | TGCGCCAGCAGCTTGAGGTCCGGAGGCTCCTACGAGCAGTACTTC | CASSLRSGGSYEQYF
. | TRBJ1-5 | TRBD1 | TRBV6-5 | TGTGCCAGCAGTTGGGGGACAGGGGGCCACAATCAGCCCCAGCATTTT | CASSWGTGGHNQPQHF
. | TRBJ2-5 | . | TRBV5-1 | TGCGCCAGCAGCTTGGTCCGCACTAGTGGTGGGGAGACCCAGTACTTC | CASSLVRTSGGETQYF
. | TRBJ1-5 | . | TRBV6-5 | TGTGCCAGTCAAAGGAGGGCCAGTAATCAGCCCCAGCATTTT | CASQRRASNQPQHF
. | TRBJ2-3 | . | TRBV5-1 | TGCGCCAGCAGCTTGGGGACTAGCACAGATACGCAGTATTTT | CASSLGTSTDTQYF